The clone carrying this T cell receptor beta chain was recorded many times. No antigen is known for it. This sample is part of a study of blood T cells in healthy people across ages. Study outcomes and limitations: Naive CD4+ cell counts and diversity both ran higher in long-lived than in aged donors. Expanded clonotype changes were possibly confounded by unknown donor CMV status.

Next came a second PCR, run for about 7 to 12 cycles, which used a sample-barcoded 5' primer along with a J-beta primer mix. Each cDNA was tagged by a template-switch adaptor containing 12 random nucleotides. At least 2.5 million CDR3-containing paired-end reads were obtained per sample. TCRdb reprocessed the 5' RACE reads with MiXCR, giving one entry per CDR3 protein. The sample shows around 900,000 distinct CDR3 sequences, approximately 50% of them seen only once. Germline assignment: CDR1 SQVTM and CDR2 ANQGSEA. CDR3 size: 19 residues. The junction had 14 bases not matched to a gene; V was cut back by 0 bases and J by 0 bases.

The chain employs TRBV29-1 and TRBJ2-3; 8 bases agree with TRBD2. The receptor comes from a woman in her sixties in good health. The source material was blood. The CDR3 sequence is CSVEDWALVAGMSTDTQYF. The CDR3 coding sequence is TGCAGCGTTGAAGACTGGGCCCTCGTAGCGGGAATGAGCACAGATACGCAGTATTTT.